This TCR beta chain was sequenced in a study of CD8+ T cells in alopecia areata. Sequencing relied on a cDNA template that was reverse transcribed from extracted RNA. Assay used: immunoSEQ multiplex PCR; TCRdb lists only in-frame clones, some missing. The sample has some 170,000 clones, about 53% seen once; the top ten hold 11%. The V gene lost 3 bases and the J gene lost 4 bases, with 14 bases spanning the gap. This CDR3 comprises 15 residues. Germline lookup yields CDR1 LGHNA and CDR2 YNFKEQ. Treatment in this sample: oral pan-JAK inhibitor, 5-10 mg twice daily. The specimen comprised CD8+ T cells sorted from blood, sampled at week 24, from a patient treated with tofacitinib. This chain joins TRBV4-2 and TRBJ2-3; D is uncertain. The clonotype comes from a human donor with alopecia areata. CDR3 nucleotides: TGTGCCAGCAGCCATGGAACCGACTCGGCAGATACGCAGTATTTT. This sequence encodes CASSHGTDSADTQYF.